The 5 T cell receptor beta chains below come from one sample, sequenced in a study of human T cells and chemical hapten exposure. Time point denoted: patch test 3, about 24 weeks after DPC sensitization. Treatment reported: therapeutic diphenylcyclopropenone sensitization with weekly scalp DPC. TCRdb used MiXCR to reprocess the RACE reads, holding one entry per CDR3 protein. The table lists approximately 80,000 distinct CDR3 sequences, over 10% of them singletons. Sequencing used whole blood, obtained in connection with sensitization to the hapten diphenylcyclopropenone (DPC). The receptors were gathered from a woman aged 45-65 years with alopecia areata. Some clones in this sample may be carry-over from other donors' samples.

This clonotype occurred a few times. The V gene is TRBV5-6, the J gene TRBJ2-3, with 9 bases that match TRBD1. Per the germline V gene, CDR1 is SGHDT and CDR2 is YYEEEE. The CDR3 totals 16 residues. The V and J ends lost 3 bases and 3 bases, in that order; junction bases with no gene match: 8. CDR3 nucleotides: TGTGCCAGCAGCTGGGGACAGGGAATGTCAACAGATACGCAGTATTTT. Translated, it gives CASSWGQGMSTDTQYF.

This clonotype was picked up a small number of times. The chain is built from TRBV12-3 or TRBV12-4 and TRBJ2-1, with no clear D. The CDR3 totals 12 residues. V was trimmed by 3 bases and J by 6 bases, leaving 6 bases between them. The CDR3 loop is CASSFLLNEQFF. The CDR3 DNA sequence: TGTGCCAGCAGTTTTCTGCTCAATGAGCAGTTCTTC.

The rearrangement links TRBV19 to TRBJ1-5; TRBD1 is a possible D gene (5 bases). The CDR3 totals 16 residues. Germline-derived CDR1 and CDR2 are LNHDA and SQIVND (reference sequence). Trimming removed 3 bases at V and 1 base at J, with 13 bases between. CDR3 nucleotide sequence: TGTGCCAGTAGTATCCTACCAGGGAGGAGCAATCAGCCCCAGCATTTT. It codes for CASSILPGRSNQPQHF. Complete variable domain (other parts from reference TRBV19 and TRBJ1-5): DGGITQSPKYLFRKEGQNVTLSCEQNLNHDAMYWYRQDPGQGLRLIYYSQIVNDFQKGDIAEGYSVSREKKESFPLTVTSAQKNPTAFYLCASSILPGRSNQPQHFGDGTRLSIL.

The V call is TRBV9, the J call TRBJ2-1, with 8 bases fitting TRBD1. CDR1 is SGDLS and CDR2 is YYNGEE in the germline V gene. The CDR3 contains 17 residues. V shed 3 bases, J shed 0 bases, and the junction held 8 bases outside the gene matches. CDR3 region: CASSGDRGLPSYNEQFF. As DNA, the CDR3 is TGTGCCAGCAGCGGCGACAGGGGTCTCCCCTCCTACAATGAGCAGTTCTTC.

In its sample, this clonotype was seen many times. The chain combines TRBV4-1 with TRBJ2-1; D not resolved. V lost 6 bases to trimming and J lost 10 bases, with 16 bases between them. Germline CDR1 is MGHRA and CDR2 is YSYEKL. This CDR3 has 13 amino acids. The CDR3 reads CASRGSASEEQFF. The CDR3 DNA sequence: TGCGCCAGCAGGGGATCTGCGTCCGAAGAGCAGTTCTTC.